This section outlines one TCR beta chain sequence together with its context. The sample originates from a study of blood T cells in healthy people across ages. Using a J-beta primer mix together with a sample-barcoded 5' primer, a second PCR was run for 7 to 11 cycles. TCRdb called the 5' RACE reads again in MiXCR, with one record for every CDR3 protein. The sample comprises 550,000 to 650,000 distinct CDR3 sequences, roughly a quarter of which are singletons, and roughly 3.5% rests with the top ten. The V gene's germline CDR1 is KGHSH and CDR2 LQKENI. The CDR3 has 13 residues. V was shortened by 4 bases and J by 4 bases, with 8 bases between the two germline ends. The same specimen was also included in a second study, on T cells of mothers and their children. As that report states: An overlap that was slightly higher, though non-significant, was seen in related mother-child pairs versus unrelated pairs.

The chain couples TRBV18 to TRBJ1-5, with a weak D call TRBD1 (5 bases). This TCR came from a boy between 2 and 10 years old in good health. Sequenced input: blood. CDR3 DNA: TGTGCCAGCTCACAAAACAGGAATCAGCCCCAGCATTTT. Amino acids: CASSQNRNQPQHF.